This passage covers 28 T cell receptor beta chains from one sample sequenced in a study of post-analysis software for immune sequencing data. Points from the study as a whole: Controls showed lower frequencies than patients for a handful of TRBV segments, and TRBV5-6, TRBV5-1 and TRBV20-1 were among these.

Unique molecular identifiers tagged the TCR beta cDNA libraries. TCRdb re-analysed the PCR reads in MiXCR, keeping a single row per CDR3 protein. The sample lists 820,000 or so distinct CDR3 sequences; 53% were seen once. These TCRs are of unknown antigen specificity. Sequenced material: blood. The receptor set was obtained from a girl between 5 and 17 years old with multiple sclerosis.

The gene calls are TRBV5-1 and TRBJ2-1; a weak D match, TRBD1 (5 bases). CDR3 size: 14 residues. Trimming cost V 1 base and J 5 bases, with 10 bases left between them. The V gene's germline CDR1 is SGHRS and CDR2 YFSETQ. CDR3 residues: CASSLPGHDNEQFF. DNA for the CDR3: TGCGCCAGCAGCTTGCCAGGGCACGACAATGAGCAGTTCTTC.

J is TRBJ2-4 and V is TRBV7-9; D is possibly TRBD2 (5 bases). The J call may be in error: the DNA end matches TRBJ2-7 better. Germline CDR1 and CDR2: SEHNR and FQNEAQ (reference sequence). The CDR3 is 15 residues long. In DNA form, the CDR3 reads TGTGCCAGCAGCACGAGGGATGAGACTCACATCGAGCAGTACTTC. Amino acid sequence: CASSTRDETHIEQYF.

This clonotype has just a few counts. J is TRBJ2-1 and V is TRBV7-2, with 12 bases aligning to TRBD2. Germline CDR1 and CDR2: SGHTA and FQGNSA. The CDR3 has 17 residues. Losses at the gene ends were 4 bases for V and 7 bases for J; bases not matched to a gene: 11. The CDR3 region has the DNA TGTGCCAGCAGCTCCTGGATGAGACTAGCGGGAGAAAATGAGCAGTTCTTC. Translating gives CASSSWMRLAGENEQFF.

There are many counts of this clonotype. At one boundary the junction diverges from the germline segment, which might be a read error. The chain is built from TRBV5-1 and TRBJ2-5; no clear D gene. Looked up from germline, CDR1 is SGHRS and CDR2 is YFSETQ. CDR3 length: 13 residues. The CDR3 coding sequence is TGTGCCAGCAGTTTAGTACCGGGAGAGACCCAGTACTTC. It yields the protein CASSLVPGETQYF. Supplemented by reference TRBV5-1 and TRBJ2-5, the full variable domain reads KAGVTQTPRYLIKTRGQQVTLSCSPISGHRSVSWYQQTPGQGLQFLFEYFSETQRNKGNFPGRFSGRQFSNSRSEMNVSTLELGDSALYLCASSLVPGETQYFGPGTRLLVL.

This clonotype was seen a handful of times. The chain combines TRBV20-1 with TRBJ1-2, with TRBD1 matching 7 bases. CDR1 and CDR2 (germline): DFQATT, SNEGSKA (reference sequence). This CDR3 contains 13 residues. Losses at the gene ends were 3 bases for V and 2 bases for J; bases not matched to a gene: 3. The CDR3, as DNA: TGCAGTGCTAGGCCGGACAGGAACTATGGCTACACCTTC. It codes for CSARPDRNYGYTF.

On this clonotype: One base away lies a much larger clone, so this may be a sequencing read error. J is TRBJ2-2 and V is TRBV5-6; D may be TRBD2 (5 bases). This CDR3 spans 15 amino acids. Germline V lookup: CDR1 SGHDT, CDR2 YYEEEE. CDR3 DNA: TGTACCAGCAGCGAGGGAGATTTTAACACCGGGGAGCTGTTTTTT. The encoded protein is CTSSEGDFNTGELFF.

This clonotype was seen a few times. The gene calls are TRBV18 and TRBJ1-4; TRBD1 aligns across 7 bases. Germline V gene sequence: CDR1 KGHSH, CDR2 LQKENI. V lost 4 bases, J lost 8 bases, and 10 bases stayed unmatched. The CDR3 consists of 15 residues. In nucleotides, the CDR3 is TGTGCCAGCTCACAGACAGGGATGTACCAGGAAAAACTGTTTTTT. This gives the protein CASSQTGMYQEKLFF.

Details on this clonotype: At one boundary the junction diverges from the germline segment, which might be a read error. This rearrangement joins TRBV20-1 to TRBJ2-5; no clear D. Germline V gene data show CDR1 as DFQATT and CDR2 as SNEGSKA (reference sequence). This CDR3 spans 15 amino acids. For the CDR3, the DNA is TGCAGTGCTAGAGATATCAGAGCTACCCAAGAGGCCCAGTACTTC. It yields the protein CSARDIRATQEAQYF.

This clonotype came up once. A much larger clone differs from this one at a single base, so this may be a read error. The chain has TRBV7-9 and TRBJ2-5; D is ambiguous. The J call could be wrong; TRBJ2-7 is a better fit for the DNA end. The CDR3 runs 16 residues. Germline CDR1 reads SEHNR; CDR2 reads FQNEAQ (reference sequence). CDR3 DNA: TGTGCCAGCAGCCCCCGGCCAACGTCGCAGGTCTACGAGCAGTACTTC. The encoded protein is CASSPRPTSQVYEQYF.

Comments on this clonotype: The junction differs from germline at one of its ends, possibly a read error. The genes are TRBV12-5 and TRBJ1-5; perhaps TRBD1 as D (6 bases). The length of the CDR3 is 15 residues. Germline V CDR1 and CDR2: LGHNT, FRNRAP. This chain's CDR3 is CASALGTQSNRPQHF. In nucleotides, the CDR3 is TGTGCTAGTGCCCTGGGGACACAAAGCAATCGGCCCCAGCATTTT.

V usage is TRBV29-1 and J usage is TRBJ2-1; D gene unclear. The DNA end is more similar to TRBJ2-7, so the J call may be wrong. This CDR3 comprises 14 residues. The V gene's germline CDR1 is SQVTM and CDR2 ANQGSEA. CDR3 loop: CSVRPLGSYNEQYF. The CDR3 DNA sequence: TGCAGCGTTAGACCTCTAGGGTCCTACAATGAGCAGTACTTC.

J is TRBJ2-1 and V is TRBV10-3, with TRBD2 matching over 9 bases. V lost 4 bases, J lost 8 bases, and 9 bases stayed unmatched. The CDR3 covers 15 residues. Germline V gene data show CDR1 as ENHRY and CDR2 as SYGVKD. This chain's CDR3 is CAISGGGGRADEQFF. CDR3 coding DNA: TGTGCCATCAGTGGGGGAGGCGGGAGGGCCGATGAGCAGTTCTTC.

The chain combines TRBV5-1 with TRBJ2-6, with D possibly TRBD2 on 6 matching bases. This CDR3 region has 16 residues. Germline V CDR1 and CDR2: SGHRS, YFSETQ. Trimming removed 4 bases at V and 0 bases at J, with 11 bases between. CDR3 sequence (DNA): TGCGCCAGCAGCATTGGAGGGACCTCTGGGGCCAACGTCCTGACTTTC. Protein product: CASSIGGTSGANVLTF.

The chain carries TRBV27 and TRBJ2-5; D perhaps matches TRBD1 (6 bases). The closer fit of TRBJ2-7 to the DNA end suggests the J call may be wrong. Per germline, CDR1 MNHEY and CDR2 SMNVEV (reference sequence). The CDR3 length is 14 residues. The CDR3 coding sequence is TGTGCCAGCCGCCCGCAGGGGCCTGACTACGAGCAGTACTTC. It is translated as CASRPQGPDYEQYF.

This chain joins TRBV7-2 and TRBJ2-7; 7 nucleotides match TRBD1. Germline CDR1 and CDR2: SGHTA and FQGNSA. Trimming removed 5 bases from V and 3 bases from J; junction bases left unmatched: 13. The CDR3 totals 16 residues. The CDR3 sequence is CASSVRQGSNRYEQYF. As DNA, the CDR3 is TGTGCCAGCAGCGTCAGACAGGGTTCTAACCGCTACGAGCAGTACTTC.

J is TRBJ2-4 and V is TRBV20-1; 9 bases match TRBD1. The closer fit of TRBJ2-7 to the DNA end suggests the J call may be wrong. Germline CDR1 is DFQATT and CDR2 is SNEGSKA (reference sequence). The CDR3 consists of 13 residues. CDR3 protein: CSATGQGFYEQYF. CDR3 bases: TGCAGTGCAACGGGACAGGGATTCTACGAGCAGTACTTC.

V is TRBV29-1 and J is TRBJ1-5, with 8 bases identical to TRBD1. The CDR3 is made up of 13 amino acids. Germline assignment: CDR1 SQVTM and CDR2 ANQGSEA. V was clipped by 6 bases and J by 2 bases; unmatched bases: 3. CDR3 amino acids: CSVTQGGNQPQHF. In DNA, the CDR3 is TGCAGCGTCACACAGGGGGGCAATCAGCCCCAGCATTTT.

The CDR3 bases are TGTGCCAGCTCCAAGGGGGGCGACAGGGGGCGAGGCTACACCTTC. Its translation: CASSKGGDRGRGYTF. The chain links TRBV7-9 to TRBJ1-2, with 10 bases identical to TRBD1. The CDR3 covers 15 residues. J lost 8 bases, V lost 8 bases, and 14 bases had no gene match. The germline gives CDR1 SEHNR, CDR2 FQNEAQ (reference sequence). The full variable domain, in which reference TRBV7-9 and TRBJ1-2 provide the parts outside the CDR3, is DTGVSQNPRHKITKRGQNVTFRCDPISEHNRLYWYRQTLGQGPEFLTYFQNEAQLEKSRLLSDRFSAERPKGSFSTLEIQRTEQGDSAMYLCASSKGGDRGRGYTFGSGTRLTVV.

The V gene is TRBV6-5, the J gene TRBJ2-1, with 7 bases aligning to TRBD2. CDR3 size: 16 residues. With 6 bases clipped from V and 0 bases from J, the junction kept 8 bases outside the gene matches. From germline, CDR1 is MNHEY and CDR2 SVGAGI. CDR3 DNA sequence: TGTGCCAGCAGCCAATTAGGGAGGGTCTCCTACAATGAGCAGTTCTTC. As protein: CASSQLGRVSYNEQFF.

The gene calls are TRBV20-1 and TRBJ1-5; D uncertain. There are 14 residues in the CDR3. Germline lookup yields CDR1 DFQATT and CDR2 SNEGSKA (reference sequence). V lost 1 base and J 2 bases, leaving 9 bases between the germline ends. CDR3 sequence reads: CSARVSVGNQPQHF. CDR3 in DNA: TGCAGTGCTAGAGTCAGCGTGGGCAATCAGCCCCAGCATTTT.

The gene calls are TRBV12-3 or TRBV12-4 and TRBJ1-1, with D unresolved. The V end lost 6 bases, the J end lost 4 bases, and 9 bases lay between the germline ends. The CDR3 totals 12 residues. The CDR3 sequence is CASRGWGTEAFF. CDR3 coding DNA: TGTGCCAGCAGGGGCTGGGGCACTGAAGCTTTCTTT.

The rearrangement uses TRBV3-1 and TRBJ2-4; 10 positions match TRBD1. The closer fit of TRBJ2-7 to the DNA end suggests the J call may be wrong. The germline gives CDR1 LGHDT, CDR2 YNNKEL (reference sequence). CDR3 length: 14 amino acids. The CDR3 sequence is CASRPTDRGDEQYF. The CDR3 nucleotides read TGTGCCAGCAGACCCACGGACAGGGGGGACGAGCAGTACTTC.

J is TRBJ2-3 and V is TRBV7-2, with TRBD2 matching 11 bases. V shed 2 bases and J 3 bases; nucleotides not matched to a gene: 7. This CDR3 is 17 amino acids long. Per germline, CDR1 SGHTA and CDR2 FQGNSA. CDR3 region: CASSLRGSGGATDTQYF. CDR3 DNA sequence: TGTGCCAGCAGCTTAAGGGGTAGCGGGGGGGCGACAGATACGCAGTATTTT.

V usage is TRBV9 and J usage is TRBJ2-3, with D uncertain. Trimming cost V 3 bases and J 2 bases, with 13 bases left between them. CDR3 length: 15 amino acids. Germline CDR1 and CDR2: SGDLS and YYNGEE. This CDR3 reads CASSGELDHTDTQYF. For the CDR3, the DNA is TGTGCCAGCAGCGGCGAGTTGGACCACACAGATACGCAGTATTTT.

The chain is built from TRBV7-9 and TRBJ2-6; the D is unclear. Germline V gives CDR1 SEHNR, CDR2 FQNEAQ (reference sequence). V lost 0 bases, J lost 2 bases, and 11 bases lay in between. The CDR3 length is 17 residues. As DNA, the CDR3 is TGTGCCAGCAGCTTAGCCCTACAGAGCCCTGGGGCCAACGTCCTGACTTTC. Its protein is CASSLALQSPGANVLTF. The full variable domain, with the rest looked up from reference TRBV7-9 and TRBJ2-6, is DTGVSQNPRHKITKRGQNVTFRCDPISEHNRLYWYRQTLGQGPEFLTYFQNEAQLEKSRLLSDRFSAERPKGSFSTLEIQRTEQGDSAMYLCASSLALQSPGANVLTFGAGSRLTVL.

The chain combines TRBV9 with TRBJ2-5; D possibly corresponds to TRBD2 (5 bases). The assigned J gene may be wrong: the sequence end matches TRBJ2-7 better. CDR1 and CDR2 from the germline V gene are SGDLS and YYNGEE. The CDR3 is made up of 14 amino acids. The CDR3 reads CASGPWDRAGEQYF. Here the CDR3 DNA reads TGTGCCAGCGGTCCCTGGGATCGGGCGGGCGAGCAGTACTTC.

This chain uses TRBV7-9 with TRBJ2-1, with D perhaps TRBD1 (5 bases). The CDR3 is 14 residues long. Per the germline V gene, CDR1 is SEHNR and CDR2 is FQNEAQ (reference sequence). V lost 5 bases, J lost 0 bases, and 8 bases lay in between. The CDR3 protein is CASSLRVSYNEQFF. The CDR3 nucleotides read TGTGCCAGCAGCCTCAGGGTCTCCTACAATGAGCAGTTCTTC. Full variable domain (missing parts from reference TRBV7-9 and TRBJ2-1): DTGVSQNPRHKITKRGQNVTFRCDPISEHNRLYWYRQTLGQGPEFLTYFQNEAQLEKSRLLSDRFSAERPKGSFSTLEIQRTEQGDSAMYLCASSLRVSYNEQFFGPGTRLTVL.

V gene TRBV27 combines with J gene TRBJ1-1; D remains ambiguous. Trimming shortened V by 5 bases and J by 10 bases, and 17 bases separated the two germline ends. CDR1 and CDR2 (germline): MNHEY, SMNVEV (reference sequence). The CDR3 has 13 amino acids. DNA of the CDR3: TGTGCCAGCAGTCTTGGACGGCAAAAAGCAGCTTTCTTT. Its protein is CASSLGRQKAAFF.